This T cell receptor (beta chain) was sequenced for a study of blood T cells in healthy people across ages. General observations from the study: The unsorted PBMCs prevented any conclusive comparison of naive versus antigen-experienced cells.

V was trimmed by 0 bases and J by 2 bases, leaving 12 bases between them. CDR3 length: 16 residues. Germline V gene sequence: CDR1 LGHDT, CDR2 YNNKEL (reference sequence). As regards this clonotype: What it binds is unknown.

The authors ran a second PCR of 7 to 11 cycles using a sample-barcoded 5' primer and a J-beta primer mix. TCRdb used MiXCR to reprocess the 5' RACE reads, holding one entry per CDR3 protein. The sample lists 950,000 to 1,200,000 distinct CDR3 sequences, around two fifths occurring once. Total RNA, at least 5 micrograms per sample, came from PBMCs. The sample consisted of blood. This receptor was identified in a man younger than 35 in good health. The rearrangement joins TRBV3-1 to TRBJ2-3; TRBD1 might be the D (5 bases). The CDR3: CASSQDRAGNTDTQYF. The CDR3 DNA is TGTGCCAGCAGCCAAGATCGGGCAGGGAACACAGATACGCAGTATTTT.